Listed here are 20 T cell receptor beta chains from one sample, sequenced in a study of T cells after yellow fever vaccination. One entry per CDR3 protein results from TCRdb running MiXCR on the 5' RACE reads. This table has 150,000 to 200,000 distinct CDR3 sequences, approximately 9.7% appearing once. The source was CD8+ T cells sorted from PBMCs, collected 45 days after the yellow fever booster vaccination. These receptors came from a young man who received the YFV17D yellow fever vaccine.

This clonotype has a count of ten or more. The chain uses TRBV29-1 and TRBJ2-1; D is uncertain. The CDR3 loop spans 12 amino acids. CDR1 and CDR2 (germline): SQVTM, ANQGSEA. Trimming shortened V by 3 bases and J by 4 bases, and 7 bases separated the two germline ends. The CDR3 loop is CSVEYLYNEQFF. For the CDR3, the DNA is TGCAGCGTTGAGTACCTATACAATGAGCAGTTCTTC.

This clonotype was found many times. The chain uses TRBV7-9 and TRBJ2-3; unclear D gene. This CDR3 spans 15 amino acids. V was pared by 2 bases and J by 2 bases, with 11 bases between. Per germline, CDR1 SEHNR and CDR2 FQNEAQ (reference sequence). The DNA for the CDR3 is TGTGCCAGCAGCTTACATGGCGGTTTCACAGATACGCAGTATTTT. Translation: CASSLHGGFTDTQYF.

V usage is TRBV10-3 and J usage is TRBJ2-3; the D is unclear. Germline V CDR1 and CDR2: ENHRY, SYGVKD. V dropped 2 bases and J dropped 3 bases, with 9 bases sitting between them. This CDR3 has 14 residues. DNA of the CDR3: TGTGCCATCAGTGAGGGCCCCTTAACAGATACGCAGTATTTT. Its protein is CAISEGPLTDTQYF.

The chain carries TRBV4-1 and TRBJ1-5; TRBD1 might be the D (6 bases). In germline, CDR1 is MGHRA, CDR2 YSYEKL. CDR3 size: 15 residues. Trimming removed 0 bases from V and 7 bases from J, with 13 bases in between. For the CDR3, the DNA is TGCGCCAGCAGCCAAGAATTCAGGGGAGGACAGCCCCAGCATTTT. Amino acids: CASSQEFRGGQPQHF.

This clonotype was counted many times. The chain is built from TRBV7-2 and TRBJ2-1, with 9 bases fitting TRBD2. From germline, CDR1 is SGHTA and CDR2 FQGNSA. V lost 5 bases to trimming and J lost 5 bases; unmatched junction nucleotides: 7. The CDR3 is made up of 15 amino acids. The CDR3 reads CASSVSGGANNEQFF. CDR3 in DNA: TGTGCCAGCAGCGTTAGCGGGGGAGCGAACAATGAGCAGTTCTTC. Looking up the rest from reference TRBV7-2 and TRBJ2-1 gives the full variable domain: GAGVSQSPSNKVTEKGKDVELRCDPISGHTALYWYRQSLGQGLEFLIYFQGNSAPDKSGLPSDRFSAERTGGSVSTLTIQRTQQEDSAVYLCASSVSGGANNEQFFGPGTRLTVL.

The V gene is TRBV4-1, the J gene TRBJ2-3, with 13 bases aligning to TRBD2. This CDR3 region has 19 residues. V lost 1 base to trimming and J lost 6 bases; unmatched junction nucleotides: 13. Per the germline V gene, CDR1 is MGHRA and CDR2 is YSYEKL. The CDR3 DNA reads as TGCGCCAGCAGCCAAGGCCGCACTAGCGGGGGGGCCATTTGGGATACGCAGTATTTT. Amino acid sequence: CASSQGRTSGGAIWDTQYF.

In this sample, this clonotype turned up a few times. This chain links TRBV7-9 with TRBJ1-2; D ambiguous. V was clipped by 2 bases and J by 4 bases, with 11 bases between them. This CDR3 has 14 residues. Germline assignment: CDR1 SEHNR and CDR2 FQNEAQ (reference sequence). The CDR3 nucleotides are TGTGCCAGCAGCTTAAAGGGCTTCGGCTATGGCTACACCTTC. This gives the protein CASSLKGFGYGYTF.

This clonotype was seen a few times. As DNA, the CDR3 is TGTGCCAGCAGCCAAGATACTACGGGGTACTACGAGCAGTACTTC. It encodes CASSQDTTGYYEQYF. The rearrangement joins TRBV14 to TRBJ2-7, with a weak D call TRBD2 (5 bases). The germline CDR1 and CDR2 sequences are SGHDN and FVKESK. Trimming stripped 0 bases from V and 3 bases from J, with 12 bases between. CDR3 size: 15 residues. The full variable domain, rest sourced from reference TRBV14 and TRBJ2-7, is EAGVTQFPSHSVIEKGQTVTLRCDPISGHDNLYWYRRVMGKEIKFLLHFVKESKQDESGMPNNRFLAERTGGTYSTLKVQPAELEDSGVYFCASSQDTTGYYEQYFGPGTRLTVT.

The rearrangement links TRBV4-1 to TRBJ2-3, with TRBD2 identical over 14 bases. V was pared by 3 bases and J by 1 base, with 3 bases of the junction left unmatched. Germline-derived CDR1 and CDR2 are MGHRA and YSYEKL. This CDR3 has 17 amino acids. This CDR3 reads CASSHPGLAGGTDTQYF. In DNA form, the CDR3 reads TGCGCCAGCAGCCACCCGGGACTAGCGGGGGGCACAGATACGCAGTATTTT.

DNA of the CDR3: TGTGCCAGCAGCCTCGGCATAAAGGGCAACGAGCAGTACTTC. It encodes CASSLGIKGNEQYF. The chain combines TRBV6-5 with TRBJ2-7, with no clear D. V was trimmed by 6 bases and J by 5 bases, leaving 17 bases between them. There are 14 residues in the CDR3. Germline CDR1 reads MNHEY; CDR2 reads SVGAGI.

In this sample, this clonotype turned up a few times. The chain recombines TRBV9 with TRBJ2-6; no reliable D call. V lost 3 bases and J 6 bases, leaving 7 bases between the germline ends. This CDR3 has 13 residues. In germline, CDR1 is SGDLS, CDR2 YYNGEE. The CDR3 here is CASSALSANVLTF. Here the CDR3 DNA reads TGTGCCAGCAGCGCACTCTCGGCCAACGTCCTGACTTTC.

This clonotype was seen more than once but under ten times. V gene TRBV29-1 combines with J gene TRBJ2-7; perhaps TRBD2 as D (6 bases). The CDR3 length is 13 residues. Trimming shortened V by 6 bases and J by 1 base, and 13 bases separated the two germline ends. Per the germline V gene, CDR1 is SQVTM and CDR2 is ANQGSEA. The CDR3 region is CSVTSRNSYEQYF. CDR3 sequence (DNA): TGCAGCGTCACTAGCCGCAATTCCTACGAGCAGTACTTC.

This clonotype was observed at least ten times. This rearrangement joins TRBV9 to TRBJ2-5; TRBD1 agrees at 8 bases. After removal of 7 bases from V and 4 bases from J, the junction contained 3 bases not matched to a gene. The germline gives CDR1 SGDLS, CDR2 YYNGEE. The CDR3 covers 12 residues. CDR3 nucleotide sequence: TGTGCCAGCTCCGACAGGGGAGAGACCCAGTACTTC. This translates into CASSDRGETQYF.

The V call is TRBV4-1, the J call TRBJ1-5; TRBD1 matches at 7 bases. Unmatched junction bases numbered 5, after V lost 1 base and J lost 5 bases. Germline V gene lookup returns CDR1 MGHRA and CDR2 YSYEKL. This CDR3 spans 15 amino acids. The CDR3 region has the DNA TGCGCCAGCAGCCAAGCGGGGCAGGGGGATCAGCCCCAGCATTTT. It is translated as CASSQAGQGDQPQHF.

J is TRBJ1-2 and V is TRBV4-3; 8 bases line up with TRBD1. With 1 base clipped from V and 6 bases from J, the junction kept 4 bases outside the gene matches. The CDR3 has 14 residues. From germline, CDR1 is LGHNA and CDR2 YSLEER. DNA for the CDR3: TGCGCCAGCAGCCAAGGGACAGGGAGGGATGGCTACACCTTC. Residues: CASSQGTGRDGYTF.

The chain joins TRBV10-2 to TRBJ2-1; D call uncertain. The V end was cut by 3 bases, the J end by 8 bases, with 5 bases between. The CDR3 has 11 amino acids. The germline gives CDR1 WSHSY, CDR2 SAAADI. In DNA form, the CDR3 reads TGCGCCAGCAGTGACCTCTATGAGCAGTTCTTC. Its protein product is CASSDLYEQFF.

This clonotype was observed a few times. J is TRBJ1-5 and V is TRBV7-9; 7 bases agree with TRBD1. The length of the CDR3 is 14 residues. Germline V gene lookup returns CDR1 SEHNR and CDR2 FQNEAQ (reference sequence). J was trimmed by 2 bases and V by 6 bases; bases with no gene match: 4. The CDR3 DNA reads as TGTGCCAGCAGGGGGGACAGCGGCAATCAGCCCCAGCATTTT. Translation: CASRGDSGNQPQHF.

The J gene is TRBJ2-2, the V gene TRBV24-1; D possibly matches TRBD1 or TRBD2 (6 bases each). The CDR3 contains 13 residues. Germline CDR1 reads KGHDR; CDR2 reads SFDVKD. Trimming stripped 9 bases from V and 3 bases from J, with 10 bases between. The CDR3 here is CATRGPDTGELFF. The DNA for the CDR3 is TGTGCCACCCGGGGGCCCGACACCGGGGAGCTGTTTTTT.

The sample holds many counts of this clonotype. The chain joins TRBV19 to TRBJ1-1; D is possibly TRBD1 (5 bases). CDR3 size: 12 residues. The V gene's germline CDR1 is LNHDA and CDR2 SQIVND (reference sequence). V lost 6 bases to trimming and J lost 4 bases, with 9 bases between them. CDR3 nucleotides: TGTGCCAGTAGAGCAGGGATCACTGAAGCTTTCTTT. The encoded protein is CASRAGITEAFF.

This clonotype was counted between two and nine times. For the CDR3, the DNA is TGTGCCAGCTCACCTTCGGAGGGGCGATTGTTCTCTGCCATTCAGTACTTC. This gives the protein CASSPSEGRLFSAIQYF. The chain joins TRBV18 to TRBJ2-4, with D perhaps TRBD2 (6 bases). Germline CDR1 and CDR2: KGHSH and LQKENI. Deletions cut 3 bases from V and 9 bases from J, with 24 bases between. This CDR3 contains 17 residues. Filled out from reference TRBV18 and TRBJ2-4, the complete variable domain reads NAGVMQNPRHLVRRRGQEARLRCSPMKGHSHVYWYRQLPEEGLKFMVYLQKENIIDESGMPKERFSAEFPKEGPSILRIQQVVRGDSAAYFCASSPSEGRLFSAIQYFGAGTRLSVL.